This TCR beta chain stems from a study of T-cell reconstitution after alpha-beta-depleted transplantation in children (dated by TCRdb to 2016 to 2018). Looking at the study overall: T-cell immune reconstitution after TCRalphabeta/CD19-depleted allogeneic hematopoietic cell transplantation in children was quantitatively tracked in the study by means of TCR repertoire profiling. The research as a whole found: The apparently early recovery of alphabetaT-cell counts about two months after transplant reportedly depended on only several hundred rapidly expanded clones that came from non-depleted graft cells. The high TCRbeta diversity at day 60 in some patients was ascribed to recipient T cells and intrathymic progenitors that had survived conditioning. The frequencies of hyperexpanded clones fell over the following months, and after one year, T-cell counts and TCRbeta diversity were mostly attributed to newly produced T cells.

Libraries were prepared through PCR. This sample was sequenced with an Illumina HiSeq 2500. TCR libraries were prepared with molecular barcoding, using unique molecular identifiers to normalize TCRbeta repertoire quantification. The raw public reads went through TCRdb reprocessing: fastp at Q25, MiXCR clone calling, in-frame beta chains kept. CDR3 protein duplicates are merged, each entry listing the most common genes and DNA. For this sample there are 500,000 to 650,000 distinct CDR3 sequences; about an eighth appear just once. 12% to 15% of the sample goes to the ten largest clones. Relative to germline, V is 5 bases shorter and J is 4 bases shorter, with 15 bases between their ends. The germline V gene encodes CDR1 SGHVS and CDR2 FNYEAQ. Including the terminal cysteine and phenylalanine, the CDR3 comprises 15 residues. The only DNA kept is the CDR3, 45 bases in frame from the first base. On this clonotype: Its antigen is currently not known. The record has no base qualities; no much larger clone is one base away.

What this sample's treatment or condition label stands for: allogeneic hematopoietic cell transplantation with graft depleted of TCRalphabeta T cells and CD19 B cells. Transplant recipients were children who received TCRalphabeta/CD19-depleted allogeneic hematopoietic cell grafts. The chain is made from TRBV7-6 and TRBJ2-1; possibly the D gene is TRBD1, per 6 matching bases. The clonotype originates from a female patient aged 2-15 years who had a stem cell transplant for aplastic anemia, so the T cells may come from the graft donor. Sequenced material: PBMCs, mostly from graft donor cells, taken 180 days after TCRalphabeta/CD19-depleted stem cell transplant. This receptor has the CDR3 CASSPRAGDYNEQFF. The DNA sequence is TGTGCCAGCAGCCCGCGGGCAGGGGATTACAATGAGCAGTTCTTC.